A selection of T cell receptor beta chains follows, all from one sample in a study of blood T cell repertoires in COVID-19. TCRdb's copy holds only in-frame clones and misses some; the assay was immunoSEQ multiplex PCR. Here the sample spans about 280,000 clones, roughly 90% being singletons. Sequenced: PBMCs or T cells enriched from blood (not recorded which). Every receptor here comes from a young woman with acute COVID-19. Each CDR3 is given with its conserved first and last residue.

>TRBV5-1
CASSLETGTVGEQFF
>TRBV6-5
CASRRDRVTGNTIYF
>TRBV14
CASSQVPIYNEQFF
>TRBV6-6
CASRNHRAQNTEAFF
>TRBV28
CASSLAIRGHPGTLNEKLFF
>TRBV28
CASSFRTERDGELFF
>TRBV5-6
CASSFIAGGETQYF
>TRBV7-9
CASSLRQTEAFF
>TRBV2
CASSDISRDRRTNYGYTF
>TRBV4-1
CASSQVAYGGETQYF
>TRBV4-1
CASSQAGKKGTEAFF
>TRBV2
CASSDFTSANQPQHF
>TRBV27
CASRRAGVYGYTF
>TRBV25-1
CASRIGQGGEQYF
>TRBV11-2
CASRQRGDTEAFF
>TRBV29-1
CSVVDGRRRMNTEAFF
>TRBV29-1
CSVKPRLVRNGTEAFF
>TRBV20-1
CSAGQGEKLFF
>TRBV28
CASSFSGDDTGELFF
>TRBV7-9
CASSQIMGVTEAFF
>TRBV7-2
CASSLNGPGGNEKLFF
>TRBV18
CASSPGTGLNEQFF
>TRBV11-1
CASSSGPAGVFNEQFF
>TRBV4-3
CASSQSGAYTGELFF
>TRBV4-3
CASSQGGLADNEQFF
>TRBV6-2/TRBV6-3
CASSYSLDRGVFSNQPQHF